This T cell receptor (beta chain) was identified during a study of OX40 agonist ivuxolimab in advanced cancers. This CDR3 is built from 13 residues. Germline loops: CDR1 SGHRS, CDR2 YFSETQ. Between the trimmed V and J ends, which lost 4 bases and 2 bases, there was a span of 8 bases. Sequencing was performed with immunoSEQ multiplex PCR; in TCRdb, only in-frame clones are kept and a portion is missing. The profile shows about 36,000 clones, more than 65% of them singletons. Study-wide points: Researchers did not establish what antigens the expanded peripheral T cells target.

With regard to this clone: Its antigen is currently unknown. This same CDR3 is encoded by further DNA sequences in the sample.

The specimen was CD4+ or CD8+ T cells sorted from blood, collected in a trial of the OX40 agonist ivuxolimab. The chain joins TRBV5-1 to TRBJ2-3; D may be TRBD2 (5 bases). The receptor was isolated from an adult with an advanced solid tumor such as melanoma, head and neck, liver or kidney cancer. The CDR3 loop is CASSPGYTDTQYF. In nucleotides, the CDR3 is TGCGCCAGCAGCCCGGGGTACACAGATACGCAGTATTTT.